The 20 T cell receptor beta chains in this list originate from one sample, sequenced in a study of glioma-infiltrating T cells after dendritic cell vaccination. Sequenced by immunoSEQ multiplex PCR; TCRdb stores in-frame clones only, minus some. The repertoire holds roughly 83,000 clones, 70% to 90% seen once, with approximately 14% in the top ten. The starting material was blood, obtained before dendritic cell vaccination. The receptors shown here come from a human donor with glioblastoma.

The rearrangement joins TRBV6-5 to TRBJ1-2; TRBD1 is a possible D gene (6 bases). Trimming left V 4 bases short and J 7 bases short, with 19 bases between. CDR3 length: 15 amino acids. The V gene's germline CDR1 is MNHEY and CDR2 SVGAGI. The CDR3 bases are TGTGCCAGCAGTTCCTGGACAGACTCCAAGGGTGGCTACACCTTC. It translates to CASSSWTDSKGGYTF.

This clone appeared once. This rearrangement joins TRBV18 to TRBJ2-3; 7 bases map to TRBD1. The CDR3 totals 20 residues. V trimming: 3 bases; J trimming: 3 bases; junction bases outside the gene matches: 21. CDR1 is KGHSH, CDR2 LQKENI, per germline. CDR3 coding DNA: TGTGCCAGCTCACCTAATCTCCGACAGGGTAGGCTAGTTCGTACAGATACGCAGTATTTT. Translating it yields CASSPNLRQGRLVRTDTQYF.

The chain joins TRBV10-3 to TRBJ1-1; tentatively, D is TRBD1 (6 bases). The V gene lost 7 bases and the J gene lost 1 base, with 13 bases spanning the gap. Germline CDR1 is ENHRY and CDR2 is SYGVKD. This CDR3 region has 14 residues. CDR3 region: CAITQGPPNTEAFF. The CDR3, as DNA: TGTGCCATCACTCAGGGGCCCCCGAACACTGAAGCTTTCTTT.

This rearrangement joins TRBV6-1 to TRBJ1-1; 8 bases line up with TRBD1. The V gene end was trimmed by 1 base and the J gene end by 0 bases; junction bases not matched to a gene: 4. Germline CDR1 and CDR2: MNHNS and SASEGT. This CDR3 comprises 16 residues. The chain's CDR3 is CASSEGRTGMNTEAFF. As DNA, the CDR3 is TGTGCCAGCAGTGAAGGTCGGACAGGGATGAACACTGAAGCTTTCTTT.

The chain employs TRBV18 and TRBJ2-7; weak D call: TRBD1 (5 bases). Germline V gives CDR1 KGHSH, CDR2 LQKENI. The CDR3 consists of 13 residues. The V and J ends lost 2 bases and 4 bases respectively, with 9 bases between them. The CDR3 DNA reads TGTGCCAGCTCACCAGGAGACAGTTACGAGCAGTACTTC. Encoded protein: CASSPGDSYEQYF.

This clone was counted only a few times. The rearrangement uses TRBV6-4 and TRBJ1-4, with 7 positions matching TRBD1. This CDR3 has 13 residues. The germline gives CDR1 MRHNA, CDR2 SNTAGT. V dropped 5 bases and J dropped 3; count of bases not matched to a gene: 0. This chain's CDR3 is CASSQGANEKLFF. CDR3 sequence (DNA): TGTGCCAGCAGTCAGGGGGCTAATGAAAAACTGTTTTTT.

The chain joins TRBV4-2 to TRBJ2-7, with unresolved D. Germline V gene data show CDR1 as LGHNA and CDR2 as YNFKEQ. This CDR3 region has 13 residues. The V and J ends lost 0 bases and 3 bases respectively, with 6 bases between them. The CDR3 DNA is TGTGCCAGCAGCCAAGAGAGCCGCTACGAGCAGTACTTC. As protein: CASSQESRYEQYF.

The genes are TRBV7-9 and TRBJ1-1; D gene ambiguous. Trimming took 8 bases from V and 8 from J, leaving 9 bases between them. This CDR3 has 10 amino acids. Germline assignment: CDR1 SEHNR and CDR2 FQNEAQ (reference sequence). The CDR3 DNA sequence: TGTGCCAGCGGGGAGTGGGAAGCTTTCTTT. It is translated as CASGEWEAFF. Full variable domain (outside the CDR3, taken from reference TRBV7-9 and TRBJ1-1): DTGVSQNPRHKITKRGQNVTFRCDPISEHNRLYWYRQTLGQGPEFLTYFQNEAQLEKSRLLSDRFSAERPKGSFSTLEIQRTEQGDSAMYLCASGEWEAFFGQGTRLTVV.

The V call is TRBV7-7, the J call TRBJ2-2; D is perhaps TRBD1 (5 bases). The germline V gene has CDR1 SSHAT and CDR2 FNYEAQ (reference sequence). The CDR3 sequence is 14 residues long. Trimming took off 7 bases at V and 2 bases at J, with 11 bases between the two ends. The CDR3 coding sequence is TGTGCCAGCACCATCCAGGGAAACACCGGGGAGCTGTTTTTT. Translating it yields CASTIQGNTGELFF. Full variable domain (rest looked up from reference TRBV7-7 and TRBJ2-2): GAGVSQSPRYKVTKRGQDVTLRCDPISSHATLYWYQQALGQGPEFLTYFNYEAQPDKSGLPSDRFSAERPEGSISTLTIQRTEQRDSAMYRCASTIQGNTGELFFGEGSRLTVL.

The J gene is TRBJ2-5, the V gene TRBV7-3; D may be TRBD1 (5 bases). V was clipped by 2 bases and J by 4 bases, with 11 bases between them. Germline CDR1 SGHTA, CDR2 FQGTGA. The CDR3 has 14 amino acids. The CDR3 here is CASSLAGFRETQYF. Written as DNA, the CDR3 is TGTGCCAGCAGCTTAGCAGGGTTTCGAGAGACCCAGTACTTC.

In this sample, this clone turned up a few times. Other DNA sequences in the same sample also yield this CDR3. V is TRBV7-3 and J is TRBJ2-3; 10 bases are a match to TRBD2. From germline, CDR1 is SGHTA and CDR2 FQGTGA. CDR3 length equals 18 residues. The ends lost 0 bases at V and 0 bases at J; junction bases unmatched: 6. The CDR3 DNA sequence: TGTGCCAGCAGCTTAACGGCAAGCGGGGGGGCTAGCACAGATACGCAGTATTTT. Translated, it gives CASSLTASGGASTDTQYF.

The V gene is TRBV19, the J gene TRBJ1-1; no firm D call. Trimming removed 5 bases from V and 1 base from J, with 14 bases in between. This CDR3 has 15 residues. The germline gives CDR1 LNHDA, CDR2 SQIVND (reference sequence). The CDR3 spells CASSPNRPGNTEAFF. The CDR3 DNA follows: TGTGCCAGTAGTCCAAATAGGCCAGGGAACACTGAAGCTTTCTTT.

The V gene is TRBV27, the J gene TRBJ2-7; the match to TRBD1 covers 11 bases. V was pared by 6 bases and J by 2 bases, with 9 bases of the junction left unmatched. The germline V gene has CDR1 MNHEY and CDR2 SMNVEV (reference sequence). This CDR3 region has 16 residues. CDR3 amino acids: CASRSQAGQGAYEQYF. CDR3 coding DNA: TGTGCCAGCAGAAGTCAAGCGGGACAGGGGGCCTACGAGCAGTACTTC.

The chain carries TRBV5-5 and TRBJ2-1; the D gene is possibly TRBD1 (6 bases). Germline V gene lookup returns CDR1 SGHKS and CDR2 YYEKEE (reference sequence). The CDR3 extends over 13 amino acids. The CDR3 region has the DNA TGTGCGACACCCGGGACAAACTCCAATGAGCAGTTCTTC. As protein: CATPGTNSNEQFF.

The CDR3 is CACGRARDGYTF. In nucleotides, the CDR3 is TGTGCCTGCGGAAGGGCCAGGGATGGCTACACCTTC. This chain joins TRBV6-5 and TRBJ1-2; maybe TRBD1 (5 bases). The germline gives CDR1 MNHEY, CDR2 SVGAGI. The length of the CDR3 is 12 residues. With 11 bases removed from V and 6 bases from J, the gap between germline ends came to 16 bases.

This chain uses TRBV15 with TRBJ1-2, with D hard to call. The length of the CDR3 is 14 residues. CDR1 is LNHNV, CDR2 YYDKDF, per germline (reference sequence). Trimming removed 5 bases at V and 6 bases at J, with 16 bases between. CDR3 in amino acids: CATSLPLSVNGYTF. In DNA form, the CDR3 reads TGTGCCACCAGCTTACCCCTATCCGTTAATGGCTACACCTTC.

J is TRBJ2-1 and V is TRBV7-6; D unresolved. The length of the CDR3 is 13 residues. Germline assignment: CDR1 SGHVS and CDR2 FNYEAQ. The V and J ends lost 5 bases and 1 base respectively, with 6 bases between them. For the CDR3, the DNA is TGTGCCAGCAGCCCGCAGTCCTACAATGAGCAGTTCTTC. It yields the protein CASSPQSYNEQFF.

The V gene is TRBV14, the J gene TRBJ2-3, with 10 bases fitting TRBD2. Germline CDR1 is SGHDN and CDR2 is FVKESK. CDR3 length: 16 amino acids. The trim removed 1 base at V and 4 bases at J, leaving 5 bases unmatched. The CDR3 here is CASSQVPSGSADTQYF. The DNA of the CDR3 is TGTGCCAGCAGCCAAGTCCCTAGCGGGAGTGCAGATACGCAGTATTTT.

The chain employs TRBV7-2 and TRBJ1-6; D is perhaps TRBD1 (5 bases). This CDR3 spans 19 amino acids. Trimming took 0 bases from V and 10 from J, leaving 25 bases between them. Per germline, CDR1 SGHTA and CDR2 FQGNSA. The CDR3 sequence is CASSLADRGRYPPQSPLHF. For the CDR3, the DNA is TGTGCCAGCAGCTTAGCGGATAGGGGCAGGTACCCTCCACAATCACCCCTCCACTTT.

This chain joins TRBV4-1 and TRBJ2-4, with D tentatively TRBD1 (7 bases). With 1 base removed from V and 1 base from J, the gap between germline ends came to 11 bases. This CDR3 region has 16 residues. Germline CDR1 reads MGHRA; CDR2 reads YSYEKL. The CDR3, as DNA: TGCGCCAGCAGCCAAGCCCCAGGGGGGGCCAAAAACATTCAGTACTTC. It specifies CASSQAPGGAKNIQYF.